These 29 T cell receptor beta chains originate from one sample sequenced in a study of CD8 T cells in ankylosing spondylitis. TCRdb passed the 5' RACE reads through MiXCR, listing each CDR3 protein once. The repertoire includes 200,000 to 300,000 distinct CDR3 sequences, 7.5% to 9% of them detected once, and approximately 6.2% sits in the top ten. Sequencing input: blood, either unsorted or a sorted T cell fraction (not recorded which). All receptors come from a male donor with ankylosing spondylitis or in good health (not recorded which).

In this sample, this clonotype turned up many times. This sequence joins TRBV5-5 and TRBJ2-1, with D perhaps TRBD1 (5 bases). Germline V gene sequence: CDR1 SGHKS, CDR2 YYEKEE (reference sequence). Trimming took 3 bases from V and 4 from J, leaving 14 bases between them. There are 15 residues in the CDR3. CDR3 amino acids: CASSYAETAYNEQFF. In DNA, the CDR3 is TGTGCCAGCAGCTACGCCGAGACAGCATACAATGAGCAGTTCTTC.

The table lists this clonotype with many counts. The chain has TRBV25-1 and TRBJ2-2, with 9 bases aligning to TRBD1. The CDR3 consists of 15 residues. Germline lookup yields CDR1 MGHDK and CDR2 SYGVNS. V lost 4 bases to trimming and J lost 7 bases; unmatched junction nucleotides: 7. Here the CDR3 reads CASSGRDRVSGELFF. CDR3 sequence (DNA): TGTGCCAGCAGTGGCCGGGACAGGGTGAGCGGGGAGCTGTTTTTT.

This clonotype has a count of ten or more. The rearrangement links TRBV5-1 to TRBJ1-2; no clear D gene. Trimming removed 7 bases at V and 6 bases at J, with 10 bases between. This CDR3 is 11 amino acids long. Per germline, CDR1 SGHRS and CDR2 YFSETQ. The CDR3 loop is CASGQADGYTF. The DNA of the CDR3 is TGCGCCAGCGGGCAGGCAGATGGCTACACCTTC.

The chain links TRBV5-1 to TRBJ2-1; 8 bases are shared with TRBD2. CDR1 is SGHRS and CDR2 is YFSETQ in the germline V gene. V was pared by 0 bases and J by 5 bases, with 10 bases of the junction left unmatched. This CDR3 is 17 amino acids long. Written as DNA, the CDR3 is TGCGCCAGCAGCTTGGCCCGGTGGGCGGGGGGAGACAATGAGCAGTTCTTC. The encoded protein is CASSLARWAGGDNEQFF.

This clonotype has a count of ten or more. The chain carries TRBV6-5 and TRBJ2-5; D not certain. The CDR3 spans 12 residues. Germline assignment: CDR1 MNHEY and CDR2 SVGAGI. With 5 bases removed from V and 9 bases from J, the gap between germline ends came to 13 bases. Here the CDR3 reads CASSPTAGAQYF. DNA for the CDR3: TGTGCCAGCAGTCCTACTGCCGGAGCCCAGTACTTC.

This clonotype came up once. The chain joins TRBV14 to TRBJ1-6; D gene uncertain. The V end lost 0 bases, the J end lost 7 bases, and 10 bases lay between the germline ends. Germline-derived CDR1 and CDR2 are SGHDN and FVKESK. This CDR3 is built from 15 residues. In DNA, the CDR3 is TGTGCCAGCAGCCAAGATTGGAACGGAAATTCACCCCTCCACTTT. Its translation: CASSQDWNGNSPLHF.

This clonotype has at least ten counts. Here the CDR3 reads CASSLVDTNYGYTF. DNA for the CDR3: TGCGCCAGCAGCTTGGTAGATACCAACTATGGCTACACCTTC. V and J are TRBV5-1 and TRBJ1-2; D is undetermined. V lost 0 bases, J lost 2 bases, and 8 bases lay in between. Germline assignment: CDR1 SGHRS and CDR2 YFSETQ. The CDR3 loop spans 14 amino acids.

Many counts were recorded for this clonotype. V and J are TRBV9 and TRBJ2-2; D ambiguous. Germline V gene data show CDR1 as SGDLS and CDR2 as YYNGEE. The CDR3 is 13 amino acids. V lost 0 bases to trimming and J lost 5 bases, with 5 bases between them. The CDR3 DNA is TGTGCCAGCAGCGTAGACGGGACCGGGGAGCTGTTTTTT. It is translated as CASSVDGTGELFF. Full variable domain (rest looked up from reference TRBV9 and TRBJ2-2): DSGVTQTPKHLITATGQRVTLRCSPRSGDLSVYWYQQSLDQGLQFLIQYYNGEERAKGNILERFSAQQFPDLHSELNLSSLELGDSALYFCASSVDGTGELFFGEGSRLTVL.

In its sample, this clonotype was seen many times. V gene TRBV12-3 or TRBV12-4 combines with J gene TRBJ2-2; D is uncertain. V lost 6 bases, J lost 0 bases, and 8 bases lay in between. CDR3 length equals 14 residues. The CDR3 DNA reads TGTGCCAGCAGGACTTCCTCGAACACCGGGGAGCTGTTTTTT. Protein product: CASRTSSNTGELFF.

The V and J genes are TRBV4-3 and TRBJ1-4; D gene uncertain. Germline V gene sequence: CDR1 LGHNA, CDR2 YSLEER. Trimming took 4 bases from V and 8 from J, leaving 17 bases between them. The CDR3 spans 15 residues. The CDR3 region is CASSLERTGWEKLFF. The DNA for the CDR3 is TGCGCCAGCAGCCTCGAAAGGACGGGCTGGGAAAAACTGTTTTTT.

This clonotype was found many times. V usage is TRBV10-2 and J usage is TRBJ2-3, with 9 bases that match TRBD2. The trim removed 8 bases at V and 7 bases at J, leaving 10 bases unmatched. Germline V gene sequence: CDR1 WSHSY, CDR2 SAAADI. There are 14 residues in the CDR3. The CDR3 spells CASEGPSGKNTQYF. Here the CDR3 DNA reads TGCGCCAGCGAAGGGCCTAGCGGGAAAAATACGCAGTATTTT.

This clonotype was recorded many times. The rearrangement joins TRBV12-3 or TRBV12-4 to TRBJ1-5, with a possible D match to TRBD1 (6 bases). The CDR3 runs to 13 residues. The germline V and J ends were trimmed by 3 bases and 6 bases, with 9 bases remaining between them. The CDR3 loop reads CASSFGRGQPQHF. In DNA, the CDR3 is TGTGCCAGCAGTTTTGGCAGGGGTCAGCCCCAGCATTTT.

This clonotype was seen many times. V and J are TRBV7-2 and TRBJ2-1; D is perhaps TRBD2 (5 bases). This CDR3 contains 15 residues. CDR1 SGHTA and CDR2 FQGNSA come from the germline V gene. Deletions cut 5 bases from V and 0 bases from J, with 11 bases between. This CDR3 is CASSRVANSYNEQFF. The DNA for the CDR3 is TGTGCCAGCAGCAGGGTAGCGAACTCCTACAATGAGCAGTTCTTC. Complete variable domain (other parts from reference TRBV7-2 and TRBJ2-1): GAGVSQSPSNKVTEKGKDVELRCDPISGHTALYWYRQSLGQGLEFLIYFQGNSAPDKSGLPSDRFSAERTGGSVSTLTIQRTQQEDSAVYLCASSRVANSYNEQFFGPGTRLTVL.

This clonotype came up many times. The CDR3 sequence is CASSLGHKETQYF. The CDR3 nucleotides read TGTGCCAGCAGTTTAGGTCACAAAGAGACCCAGTACTTC. The chain couples TRBV12-3 or TRBV12-4 to TRBJ2-5; no firm D call. The germline V and J ends were trimmed by 1 base and 3 bases, with 6 bases remaining between them. This CDR3 is built from 13 residues.

There are many counts of this clonotype. The rearrangement joins TRBV20-1 to TRBJ1-5, with 7 bases matching TRBD1. CDR3 length: 12 residues. V shed 3 bases and J 7 bases; nucleotides not matched to a gene: 3. The germline CDR1 and CDR2 sequences are DFQATT and SNEGSKA (reference sequence). The CDR3 bases are TGCAGTGCTAGCAGGGGGGAACAGCCCCAGCATTTT. Encoded protein: CSASRGEQPQHF.

This clonotype was counted at least ten times. The gene calls are TRBV7-2 and TRBJ2-7, with 7 positions matching TRBD2. J gave up 5 bases and V 1 base, and 5 bases lay outside the gene matches. Germline-derived CDR1 and CDR2 are SGHTA and FQGNSA. The CDR3 contains 14 residues. Here the CDR3 reads CASSLGGGSNEQYF. In nucleotides, the CDR3 is TGTGCCAGCAGCTTAGGGGGCGGGAGTAACGAGCAGTACTTC.

This clonotype has at least ten counts. This chain uses TRBV20-1 with TRBJ1-2; D is ambiguous. From germline, CDR1 is DFQATT and CDR2 SNEGSKA (reference sequence). The CDR3 contains 12 residues. V lost 8 bases and J 2 bases, leaving 12 bases between the germline ends. CDR3 sequence reads: CSCRTENYGYTF. CDR3 DNA sequence: TGCAGTTGCCGGACGGAGAACTATGGCTACACCTTC.

The sample holds many counts of this clonotype. This sequence joins TRBV6-1 and TRBJ2-1; TRBD2 aligns across 12 bases. The CDR3 consists of 21 residues. Per the germline V gene, CDR1 is MNHNS and CDR2 is SASEGT. Germline trimming cut 2 bases from V and 1 base from J; bases unmatched to any gene: 15. The chain's CDR3 is CASSESYSGLAGPASYNEQFF. The CDR3 DNA reads as TGTGCCAGCAGTGAATCCTACTCGGGACTAGCGGGTCCCGCATCCTACAATGAGCAGTTCTTC.

This clonotype was found many times. This sequence joins TRBV29-1 and TRBJ2-7; D call uncertain. The CDR3 runs to 11 residues. Germline V CDR1 and CDR2: SQVTM, ANQGSEA. Trimming took 6 bases from V and 4 from J, leaving 10 bases between them. The CDR3 DNA is TGCAGCGTGTCAAGTGATTACGAGCAGTACTTC. This gives the protein CSVSSDYEQYF.

There are many counts of this clonotype. The chain joins TRBV7-9 to TRBJ1-2; D unresolved. Germline CDR1 is SEHNR and CDR2 is FQNEAQ (reference sequence). The CDR3 is 16 amino acids. V was shortened by 3 bases and J by 8 bases, with 22 bases between the two germline ends. CDR3 coding DNA: TGTGCCAGCAGCTTCATACGGGCAAGGACCGTCGAGGGCTACACCTTC. Its translation is CASSFIRARTVEGYTF.

The CDR3 DNA follows: TGTGCCAGCAGCCAAACCGGGACTAGCGGATACGAGCAGTACTTC. Amino acids: CASSQTGTSGYEQYF. V gene TRBV3-1 combines with J gene TRBJ2-7; 11 bases are a match to TRBD2. Germline assignment: CDR1 LGHDT and CDR2 YNNKEL (reference sequence). This CDR3 spans 15 amino acids. V was pared by 2 bases and J by 4 bases, with 4 bases of the junction left unmatched.

This clonotype was found a few times. The chain combines TRBV7-2 with TRBJ1-2; D not certain. Germline V gene lookup returns CDR1 SGHTA and CDR2 FQGNSA. This CDR3 has 11 amino acids. V gave up 3 bases and J gave up 11 bases, with 10 bases separating them. The CDR3 is CASSLAGSYTF. The CDR3 coding sequence is TGTGCCAGCAGCTTGGCAGGATCGTACACCTTC.

This clonotype was detected many times. The chain joins TRBV27 to TRBJ2-7, with 7 bases fitting TRBD2. The CDR3 runs 14 residues. Germline V gives CDR1 MNHEY, CDR2 SMNVEV (reference sequence). Trimming at V came to 8 bases and at J to 5 bases, leaving 12 bases not matched to a gene. The CDR3 coding sequence is TGTGCCAGCGGACGGGACTACTCGTCCCACGAGCAGTACTTC. Translated, it gives CASGRDYSSHEQYF.

In its sample, this clonotype was seen many times. This chain links TRBV7-6 with TRBJ1-3, with unresolved D. The CDR3 has 15 residues. The germline V gene encodes CDR1 SGHVS and CDR2 FNYEAQ. The V end lost 4 bases, the J end lost 5 bases, and 15 bases lay between the germline ends. CDR3 protein: CASSSGESLRNTIYF. The DNA of the CDR3 is TGTGCCAGCAGCTCGGGAGAGAGTCTAAGAAACACCATATATTTT.

This clonotype was seen ten or more times. CDR3 residues: CATSQGAKYNSPLHF. In nucleotides, the CDR3 is TGTGCCACCTCACAGGGGGCGAAGTATAATTCACCCCTCCACTTT. The chain joins TRBV27 to TRBJ1-6, with 9 nucleotides matching TRBD1. The germline CDR1 and CDR2 sequences are MNHEY and SMNVEV (reference sequence). The CDR3 length is 15 residues. Trimming cost V 10 bases and J 4 bases; bases outside gene matches: 8.

Many counts were recorded for this clonotype. This rearrangement joins TRBV25-1 to TRBJ1-1; 8 bases are shared with TRBD1. J was trimmed by 9 bases and V by 3 bases; bases with no gene match: 3. This CDR3 has 12 residues. CDR1 MGHDK and CDR2 SYGVNS come from the germline V gene. The CDR3 DNA is TGTGCCAGCAGTGAGGGACAGGAAAAAGCTTTCTTT. Translation: CASSEGQEKAFF. The whole variable domain, filled in from reference TRBV25-1 and TRBJ1-1, reads EADIYQTPRYLVIGTGKKITLECSQTMGHDKMYWYQQDPGMELHLIHYSYGVNSTEKGDLSSESTVSRIRTEHFPLTLESARPSHTSQYLCASSEGQEKAFFGQGTRLTVV.

At least ten counts were recorded for this clonotype. This chain uses TRBV20-1 with TRBJ2-1, with D perhaps given as TRBD1 or TRBD2 (5 bases each). The germline V gene has CDR1 DFQATT and CDR2 SNEGSKA (reference sequence). The length of the CDR3 is 15 residues. The V end was cut by 3 bases, the J end by 5 bases, with 17 bases between. The CDR3 DNA follows: TGCAGTGCTAGCAGTCTCCGGGACGCCGACAATGAGCAGTTCTTC. It is translated as CSASSLRDADNEQFF.

CDR3 bases: TGCAGTGCCCTGAACCGGGGGGGTGGGGATGAGCAGTTCTTC. This codes for CSALNRGGGDEQFF. V gene TRBV20-1 combines with J gene TRBJ2-1; 8 bases line up with TRBD2. The V and J ends lost 6 bases and 8 bases, in that order; junction bases with no gene match: 12. Germline assignment: CDR1 DFQATT and CDR2 SNEGSKA (reference sequence). The CDR3 has 14 residues.

This clonotype has at least ten counts. The genes are TRBV5-1 and TRBJ1-1, with 7 bases fitting TRBD1. The CDR3 consists of 16 residues. The trim removed 3 bases at V and 4 bases at J, leaving 12 bases unmatched. Germline V lookup: CDR1 SGHRS, CDR2 YFSETQ. CDR3 coding DNA: TGCGCCAGCAGCTGGCGTGAGGGGGCTGGAAGCACTGAAGCTTTCTTT. As protein: CASSWREGAGSTEAFF.